This entry concerns a single TCR beta chain. The antigen it binds to is not known. One base away there is no much larger clone; base qualities are not given. These data are taken from a study of lymphopenia after photon versus proton radiotherapy (dated 2019 in TCRdb). As for the study more broadly: In patients with gastrointestinal tumors who developed high-grade lymphopenia, the study compared the immunological effects of photon radiation therapy with those of proton radiation therapy. The cohort comprised about 22 patients with gastrointestinal tumors who received either photon or proton therapy and then developed lymphopenia. The goal of the study was to characterize the differences between the two radiation modalities in how they affect the immune system.

The investigation overall reported the following: After the lymphocyte count nadir, repertoires from photon-treated patients showed oligoclonal expansion, particularly of CD8+ Temra cells, and this expansion drove the decline in diversity. Relative stability during treatment was observed in proton-treated patients, whereas loss of naive T cells and TCR diversity and gain of effector/memory populations were observed in photon-treated patients. The survival association was assessed only in patients who died, and the authors presented better survival with proton therapy as a possibility rather than a demonstrated result. Across the cohort, among patients who died, a greater drop in TCR diversity after the nadir was inversely correlated with overall survival time.

Receptor amplification or capture employed the immunoSEQ multiplex PCR assay. Deep sequencing of rearranged TCR beta loci, alongside multiparametric flow cytometry, was used to profile T cell repertoires. TCRdb mirrors the immuneACCESS table, restricted to in-frame sequences. Some clones are absent from its copies; in checked studies, under half trace to an unresolved V gene, and the reason for the others is unknown. The sample table contains about 24,000 clones; only one count was recorded for approximately 84% of them. The ten largest make up roughly a quarter of the sample. CDR1 is given as SGHTA and CDR2 as FQGNSA, both from the germline V gene. From the cysteine through the phenylalanine, the CDR3 covers 14 amino acids. Kept here is only the CDR3 DNA, which spans 42 bases and is read in frame from base 1. The germline V and J ends show losses of 5 bases and 4 bases respectively, and no gene match explains 7 bases of the junction.

Sequences were derived from peripheral blood, sampled from a patient treated with photon-based radiotherapy. The chain is assembled from TRBV7-2 and TRBJ2-5; TRBD1 aligns with 7 central bases. The clonotype was recovered from a middle-aged man with gastric cancer. The CDR3 loop reads CASSRGQAPETQYF. In nucleotides, the sequence is TGTGCCAGCAGCCGAGGACAGGCCCCAGAGACCCAGTACTTC.